The 29 T cell receptor beta chains below come from one sample, sequenced in a study of blood T cell repertoires in COVID-19. The data were produced by immunoSEQ multiplex PCR, yet TCRdb's version contains in-frame clones alone and is incomplete. The sample lists around 310,000 clones, 90% seen once, with around 0.98% in the top ten. Sample: peripheral blood. The receptor source for this set is a woman aged 40 to 50 with COVID-19, enrolled during active disease.

The V gene is TRBV2, the J gene TRBJ1-1, with a possible D match to TRBD1 (5 bases). The CDR3 length is 11 residues. Germline V gene data show CDR1 as SNHLY and CDR2 as FYNNEI. V shed 9 bases and J shed 10 bases, with 15 bases lying between them. The CDR3 DNA is TGTGCCAGTGGGGGGTTCACGGCAGCTTTCTTT. Translated, it gives CASGGFTAAFF.

The chain couples TRBV29-1 to TRBJ1-2; 8 bases agree with TRBD1. The CDR3 has 14 amino acids. Losses at the gene ends were 0 bases for V and 7 bases for J; bases not matched to a gene: 7. Germline V CDR1 and CDR2: SQVTM, ANQGSEA. The CDR3: CSVEDRAGGGGYTF. The CDR3 DNA reads as TGCAGCGTTGAAGATCGGGCAGGGGGCGGTGGCTACACCTTC.

The V and J genes are TRBV27 and TRBJ2-7; a possible D gene is TRBD2 (6 bases). V lost 6 bases, J lost 0 bases, and 15 bases lay in between. The CDR3 sequence is 15 residues long. In germline, CDR1 is MNHEY, CDR2 SMNVEV (reference sequence). The CDR3 loop is CASSQGRGFSYEQYF. The CDR3 DNA follows: TGTGCCAGCAGCCAAGGGCGGGGCTTCTCCTACGAGCAGTACTTC.

The V call is TRBV6-5, the J call TRBJ2-5; 8 nucleotides line up with TRBD2. This CDR3 contains 15 residues. Germline trimming cut 7 bases from V and 1 base from J; bases unmatched to any gene: 8. The germline CDR1 and CDR2 sequences are MNHEY and SVGAGI. CDR3 region: CASIERGPLQETQYF. CDR3 nucleotides: TGTGCCAGCATCGAGCGGGGGCCTCTCCAAGAGACCCAGTACTTC.

This chain uses TRBV30 with TRBJ2-2; 7 bases map to TRBD1. From germline, CDR1 is GTSNPN and CDR2 SVGIG (reference sequence). The CDR3 runs 14 residues. V dropped 6 bases and J dropped 6; count of bases not matched to a gene: 10. CDR3 sequence reads: CACIYRGVSGELFF. CDR3 nucleotides: TGTGCCTGCATCTACAGGGGTGTCTCCGGGGAGCTGTTTTTT.

V is TRBV11-2 and J is TRBJ2-1; 8 bases line up with TRBD2. The CDR3 has 17 residues. The V segment lost 3 bases and the J segment 4 bases; nucleotides outside the gene matches: 11. Germline lookup yields CDR1 SGHAT and CDR2 FQNNGV. Here the CDR3 reads CASSLRSRVAGYNEQFF. Written as DNA, the CDR3 is TGTGCCAGCAGCTTGAGGAGTAGAGTAGCGGGATACAATGAGCAGTTCTTC.

The chain links TRBV7-2 to TRBJ2-1; the match to TRBD2 covers 7 bases. Germline V gene data show CDR1 as SGHTA and CDR2 as FQGNSA. Trimming at V came to 2 bases and at J to 10 bases, leaving 8 bases not matched to a gene. The CDR3 runs to 14 residues. CDR3 DNA: TGTGCCAGCAGCTTACTTAGTAGCGGGTTGGAGCAGTTCTTC. Protein sequence: CASSLLSSGLEQFF.

The chain combines TRBV6-2 or TRBV6-3 with TRBJ1-2; 9 bases agree with TRBD1. V gave up 2 bases and J gave up 8 bases; unmatched junction bases: 3. This CDR3 has 13 residues. CDR1 and CDR2 (germline): MNHEY, SVGEGT. CDR3 amino acids: CASSYDRGDGYTF. CDR3 in DNA: TGTGCCAGCAGTTACGACAGGGGGGACGGCTACACCTTC.

The rearrangement joins TRBV30 to TRBJ1-2; tentative D call: TRBD1 (5 bases). The length of the CDR3 is 12 residues. The V gene lost 4 bases and the J gene lost 8 bases, with 14 bases spanning the gap. Germline CDR1 reads GTSNPN; CDR2 reads SVGIG (reference sequence). The CDR3 protein is CAWILGVGGYTF. CDR3 in DNA: TGTGCCTGGATCCTAGGGGTGGGAGGCTACACCTTC.

This clone was detected only once. DNA of the CDR3: TGTGCCAGCAGCTCAGGACTAGCGGGATACGAGCAGTACTTC. Its protein product is CASSSGLAGYEQYF. V gene TRBV5-4 combines with J gene TRBJ2-7, with 12 positions matching TRBD2. The CDR3 extends over 14 amino acids. The ends lost 3 bases at V and 4 bases at J; junction bases unmatched: 2. Per germline, CDR1 SGHNT and CDR2 YYREEE (reference sequence).

V gene TRBV7-2 combines with J gene TRBJ1-2, with 11 bases that match TRBD1. Per germline, CDR1 SGHTA and CDR2 FQGNSA. With 0 bases clipped from V and 8 bases from J, the junction kept 5 bases outside the gene matches. The CDR3 runs 15 residues. The CDR3 coding sequence is TGTGCCAGCAGCTTAGCGCGGGACAGGGGGAACGGCTACACCTTC. Translated: CASSLARDRGNGYTF. The full variable domain, rest sourced from reference TRBV7-2 and TRBJ1-2, is GAGVSQSPSNKVTEKGKDVELRCDPISGHTALYWYRQSLGQGLEFLIYFQGNSAPDKSGLPSDRFSAERTGGSVSTLTIQRTQQEDSAVYLCASSLARDRGNGYTFGSGTRLTVV.

This clone was detected once. The rearrangement joins TRBV7-2 to TRBJ1-2; 8 nucleotides align to TRBD1. CDR3 length: 15 amino acids. Germline CDR1 and CDR2: SGHTA and FQGNSA. The ends lost 0 bases at V and 5 bases at J; junction bases unmatched: 5. The CDR3 DNA is TGTGCCAGCAGCTTAGCGCGACAGGGGCTTTATGGCTACACCTTC. This codes for CASSLARQGLYGYTF.

The rearrangement joins TRBV9 to TRBJ1-3, with unresolved D. CDR3 size: 15 residues. V was pared by 1 base and J by 1 base, with 9 bases between. The germline V gene has CDR1 SGDLS and CDR2 YYNGEE. The CDR3 region is CASSVFEASGNTIYF. For the CDR3, the DNA is TGTGCCAGCAGCGTATTTGAGGCGTCTGGAAACACCATATATTTT.

The chain is built from TRBV3-1 (or the pseudogene TRBV3-2) and TRBJ2-3, with TRBD2 matching over 9 bases. V was clipped by 1 base and J by 1 base; unmatched bases: 3. This CDR3 region has 16 residues. Germline V gives CDR1 LGHDT, CDR2 YNNKEL (reference sequence). For the CDR3, the DNA is TGTGCCAGCAGCCAAGGGGTAGCGGGGGGCACAGATACGCAGTATTTT. This gives the protein CASSQGVAGGTDTQYF.

The rearrangement uses TRBV9 and TRBJ1-5; perhaps TRBD1 as D (5 bases). The ends were cut back, 0 bases at V and 5 bases at J, with 9 bases in the middle. This CDR3 has 14 amino acids. Germline V lookup: CDR1 SGDLS, CDR2 YYNGEE. The CDR3 region is CASSVEGDYQPQHF. CDR3 nucleotide sequence: TGTGCCAGCAGCGTAGAAGGGGATTATCAGCCCCAGCATTTT.

V and J are TRBV2 and TRBJ2-7, with 10 bases aligning to TRBD2. Germline CDR1 SNHLY, CDR2 FYNNEI. With 6 bases clipped from V and 1 base from J, the junction kept 6 bases outside the gene matches. This CDR3 contains 15 residues. The CDR3 is CASRVLAGASYEQYF. The CDR3, as DNA: TGTGCCAGCAGAGTTCTAGCGGGAGCATCCTACGAGCAGTACTTC. Supplemented by reference TRBV2 and TRBJ2-7, the full variable domain reads EPEVTQTPSHQVTQMGQEVILRCVPISNHLYFYWYRQILGQKVEFLVSFYNNEISEKSEIFDDQFSVERPDGSNFTLKIRSTKLEDSAMYFCASRVLAGASYEQYFGPGTRLTVT.

The chain recombines TRBV18 with TRBJ1-2, with 8 bases that match TRBD1. Germline CDR1 and CDR2: KGHSH and LQKENI. This CDR3 contains 16 residues. The ends lost 1 base at V and 4 bases at J; junction bases unmatched: 8. Written as DNA, the CDR3 is TGTGCCAGCTCACCACGCTCTACCGGGACAGGCTATGGCTACACCTTC. Translation gives CASSPRSTGTGYGYTF.

The chain combines TRBV7-2 with TRBJ2-3; TRBD2 agrees at 8 bases. The CDR3 is made up of 17 amino acids. Germline CDR1 SGHTA, CDR2 FQGNSA. After removal of 0 bases from V and 0 bases from J, the junction contained 5 bases not matched to a gene. CDR3 DNA: TGTGCCAGCAGCTTAGCGTCGGCGGGAGGTAGCACAGATACGCAGTATTTT. Protein product: CASSLASAGGSTDTQYF.

This sequence joins TRBV5-6 and TRBJ2-7; D not certain. V dropped 2 bases and J dropped 1 base, with 4 bases sitting between them. The CDR3 runs to 12 residues. The germline V gene has CDR1 SGHDT and CDR2 YYEEEE. CDR3 protein: CASSFQSYEQYF. CDR3 in DNA: TGTGCCAGCAGCTTCCAGTCCTACGAGCAGTACTTC.

The chain employs TRBV29-1 and TRBJ2-7; 8 nucleotides agree with TRBD1. CDR3 size: 14 residues. Germline V gene data show CDR1 as SQVTM and CDR2 as ANQGSEA. J gave up 6 bases and V 4 bases, and 11 bases lay outside the gene matches. The CDR3 protein is CSVAPAGTGGEQYF. In DNA form, the CDR3 reads TGCAGCGTTGCCCCCGCCGGGACAGGAGGCGAGCAGTACTTC.

This sequence joins TRBV27 and TRBJ2-5; D is uncertain. V was cut by 5 bases and J by 5 bases, with 15 bases left in between. Per germline, CDR1 MNHEY and CDR2 SMNVEV (reference sequence). There are 14 residues in the CDR3. The CDR3 bases are TGTGCCAGCAGTCTCTCCGAGACGAGGGAGACCCAGTACTTC. It specifies CASSLSETRETQYF.

The genes are TRBV21-1 and TRBJ2-1; TRBD1, the table's D call, was not compared with the DNA. TRBV21-1 is given as a pseudogene. The CDR3 runs 12 residues. The CDR3 nucleotides are TGTGCCACCAGACAGGGGAGGCATGAGCAGTTCTTC. Translating it yields CATRQGRHEQFF.

The V call is TRBV7-6, the J call TRBJ1-2; possibly TRBD1 for D (5 bases). V lost 0 bases and J 8 bases, leaving 10 bases between the germline ends. There are 13 residues in the CDR3. The germline V gene encodes CDR1 SGHVS and CDR2 FNYEAQ. CDR3 sequence reads: CASSLAGVGGYTF. The CDR3 DNA follows: TGTGCCAGCAGCTTAGCAGGGGTAGGCGGCTACACCTTC.

A note on this clone: This sample includes further DNA sequences coding for the same CDR3. J is TRBJ1-1 and V is TRBV28; the D gene is possibly TRBD1 (6 bases). In germline, CDR1 is MDHEN, CDR2 SYDVKM. The V end lost 6 bases, the J end lost 1 base, and 9 bases lay between the germline ends. The CDR3 length is 13 residues. The CDR3 sequence is CASSLQGNTEAFF. CDR3 nucleotide sequence: TGTGCCAGCAGCCTACAGGGGAACACTGAAGCTTTCTTT.

CDR3 bases: TGTGCCAGCAGCTCGGACAGTAGTAGTCAGCCCCAGCATTTT. This translates into CASSSDSSSQPQHF. The V and J genes are TRBV7-2 and TRBJ1-5, with a weak D call TRBD1 (6 bases). CDR1 SGHTA and CDR2 FQGNSA come from the germline V gene. V was trimmed by 4 bases and J by 6 bases, leaving 13 bases between them. This CDR3 is 14 amino acids long. The variable domain in full, with the rest retrieved from reference TRBV7-2 and TRBJ1-5, is GAGVSQSPSNKVTEKGKDVELRCDPISGHTALYWYRQSLGQGLEFLIYFQGNSAPDKSGLPSDRFSAERTGGSVSTLTIQRTQQEDSAVYLCASSSDSSSQPQHFGDGTRLSIL.

This clone was detected only a few times. The chain combines TRBV19 with TRBJ1-1, with 7 positions matching TRBD1. The CDR3 consists of 14 residues. The junction had 13 bases not matched to a gene; V was cut back by 5 bases and J by 10 bases. Germline V gene data show CDR1 as LNHDA and CDR2 as SQIVND (reference sequence). CDR3 sequence reads: CASSLHSYRGSAFF. The CDR3 coding sequence is TGTGCCAGTAGTCTACACTCGTACAGGGGATCAGCTTTCTTT.

The chain links TRBV19 to TRBJ1-2; D possibly corresponds to TRBD1 (5 bases). This CDR3 is built from 16 residues. Germline lookup yields CDR1 LNHDA and CDR2 SQIVND (reference sequence). Trimming removed 5 bases from V and 3 bases from J, with 19 bases in between. CDR3 sequence (DNA): TGTGCCAGTAGTTACCGGGGGAGGATGGGAGACTATGGCTACACCTTC. Its translation is CASSYRGRMGDYGYTF.

The V call is TRBV11-3, the J call TRBJ1-6; the D is unclear. The CDR3 sequence is 17 residues long. V lost 0 bases and J 2 bases, leaving 11 bases between the germline ends. Germline loops: CDR1 SGHNT, CDR2 YENEEA. The CDR3 DNA is TGTGCCAGCAGCTTAGACCAGGCGGGGACCTATAATTCACCCCTCCACTTT. Translating gives CASSLDQAGTYNSPLHF.

The J gene is TRBJ2-1, the V gene TRBV6-2 or TRBV6-3, with 7 bases that match TRBD1. This CDR3 has 16 amino acids. V shed 2 bases and J 5 bases; nucleotides not matched to a gene: 9. Germline V gene data show CDR1 as MNHEY and CDR2 as SVGEGT. DNA for the CDR3: TGTGCCAGCAGTTACACCAGACAGGGTAGGGACAATGAGCAGTTCTTC. Translation gives CASSYTRQGRDNEQFF.